Presented here are 7 T cell receptor beta chains from one specimen sequenced in a study of cytomegalovirus exposure and HLA in healthy donors (dated by TCRdb to about 2017). Libraries were built with the immunoSEQ multiplex PCR assay. A mixture of 60 forward primers for TCR Vbeta segments and 13 reverse primers for TCR Jbeta segments was used in the multiplex PCR. This is the immuneACCESS table as TCRdb keeps it, with only in-frame sequences that have V and J called. A part of the clones is gone; compared with another copy, unresolved V genes explain less than half, and the rest is unexplained. This sample's listing comprises about 200,000 clones. The ten top clones hold around 0.7% of the sample. The sequenced sample was PBMCs. These receptors were obtained from a boy younger than 18 in good health and CMV-seronegative.

The chain recombines TRBV2 with TRBJ2-1, with 11 bases lining up with TRBD2. V dropped 6 bases and J dropped 4; count of bases not matched to a gene: 5. The germline gives CDR1 SNHLY, CDR2 FYNNEI. CDR3 length equals 15 residues. CDR3 protein: CASRPLAGGYNEQFF. For the CDR3, the DNA is TGTGCCAGCAGACCCCTAGCGGGGGGTTACAATGAGCAGTTCTTC. The full variable domain, rest sourced from reference TRBV2 and TRBJ2-1, is EPEVTQTPSHQVTQMGQEVILRCVPISNHLYFYWYRQILGQKVEFLVSFYNNEISEKSEIFDDQFSVERPDGSNFTLKIRSTKLEDSAMYFCASRPLAGGYNEQFFGPGTRLTVL.

The chain uses TRBV4-1 and TRBJ1-1; 7 bases line up with TRBD1. There are 12 residues in the CDR3. Germline lookup yields CDR1 MGHRA and CDR2 YSYEKL. J was trimmed by 5 bases and V by 4 bases; bases with no gene match: 1. CDR3 amino acids: CASSRQGTEAFF. The CDR3 DNA is TGCGCCAGCAGCCGACAGGGTACTGAAGCTTTCTTT.

The chain combines TRBV5-1 with TRBJ2-3, with TRBD2 matching 8 bases. CDR1 SGHRS and CDR2 YFSETQ come from the germline V gene. Trimming at V came to 1 base and at J to 4 bases, leaving 2 bases not matched to a gene. The CDR3 extends over 14 amino acids. The CDR3 protein is CASSLSGGADTQYF. The CDR3 DNA reads TGCGCCAGCAGCTTGAGCGGGGGCGCAGATACGCAGTATTTT.

The gene calls are TRBV18 and TRBJ2-7, with 8 bases matching TRBD1. The trim removed 3 bases at V and 0 bases at J, leaving 7 bases unmatched. Per germline, CDR1 KGHSH and CDR2 LQKENI. This CDR3 spans 16 amino acids. The CDR3, as DNA: TGTGCCAGCTCACCGGGGGTTGGGACAGGCTCCTACGAGCAGTACTTC. The encoded protein is CASSPGVGTGSYEQYF.

The V call is TRBV7-9, the J call TRBJ1-2, with D perhaps matching TRBD1 (6 bases). CDR1 is SEHNR and CDR2 is FQNEAQ in the germline V gene (reference sequence). The CDR3 consists of 17 residues. Trimming removed 2 bases from V and 0 bases from J, with 16 bases in between. The CDR3 loop reads CASSLISLGQTNYGYTF. CDR3 coding DNA: TGTGCCAGCAGCTTAATCAGCCTTGGACAGACTAACTATGGCTACACCTTC.

The CDR3 DNA sequence: TGTGCCAGCAGCCAAGATAGAGCGGGGGCTAGCACAGATACGCAGTATTTT. The encoded protein is CASSQDRAGASTDTQYF. V and J are TRBV4-2 and TRBJ2-3; TRBD2 agrees at 8 bases. This CDR3 is built from 17 residues. The V gene end was trimmed by 0 bases and the J gene end by 0 bases; junction bases not matched to a gene: 5. Per germline, CDR1 LGHNA and CDR2 YNFKEQ.

The rearrangement joins TRBV6-4 to TRBJ2-2, with 8 positions matching TRBD1. The CDR3 totals 15 residues. Losses at the gene ends were 6 bases for V and 1 base for J; bases not matched to a gene: 4. In germline, CDR1 is MRHNA, CDR2 SNTAGT. DNA of the CDR3: TGTGCCAGCAGCCAAACAGGGGGGAACACCGGGGAGCTGTTTTTT. Translation gives CASSQTGGNTGELFF.